The sequence of this T cell receptor (beta chain) was determined in a study of T cells in Graves' hyperthyroidism and ophthalmopathy. This clonotype appeared many times. As yet, its antigen is unknown. The study's findings and limits: Model predictions of ophthalmopathy came a median approximately 6.8 months before onset.

Amplification of TCR beta CDR3 regions was performed using RNA transcripts as template. HTBI primers were the set used in a first-round RT-PCR of the TCR CDR3. TCRdb reprocessed the multiplex PCR reads with MiXCR, giving one entry per CDR3 protein. The sample includes 300,000 to 350,000 distinct CDR3 sequences, 15% to 20% of them seen just once. Clinical Activity Scores of at least 3, NOSPECS grades of at least 4 and durations under 3 months characterized ophthalmopathy patients. On the basis of clinical symptoms, serum thyroxine and TRAb, thyroid ultrasound and orbital computed tomography, diagnoses were made. Cells are PBMCs isolated from roughly 9.3 ml of fresh blood. The sequence was collected from a woman aged 40 to 50 with Graves' ophthalmopathy. The sample was blood.

The CDR3 is CASSFAGYEQYF. The CDR3 DNA reads TGTGCCAGCAGTTTTGCGGGGTACGAGCAGTACTTC. V is TRBV28 and J is TRBJ2-7; possible D gene TRBD2, 6 bases. CDR3 length: 12 amino acids. Trimming took off 3 bases at V and 4 bases at J, with 7 bases between the two ends. CDR1 MDHEN and CDR2 SYDVKM come from the germline V gene.